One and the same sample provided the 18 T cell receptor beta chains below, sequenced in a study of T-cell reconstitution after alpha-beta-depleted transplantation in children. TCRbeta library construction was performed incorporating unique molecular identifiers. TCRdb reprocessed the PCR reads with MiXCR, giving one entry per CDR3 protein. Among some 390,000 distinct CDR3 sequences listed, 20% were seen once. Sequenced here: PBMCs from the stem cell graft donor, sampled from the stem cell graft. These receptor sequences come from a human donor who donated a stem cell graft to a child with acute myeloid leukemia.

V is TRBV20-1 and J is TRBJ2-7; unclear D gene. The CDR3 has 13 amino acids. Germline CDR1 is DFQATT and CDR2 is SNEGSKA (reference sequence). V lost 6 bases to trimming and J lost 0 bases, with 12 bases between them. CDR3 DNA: TGCAGTGCCGGGTGGGAAAGCTCCTACGAGCAGTACTTC. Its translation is CSAGWESSYEQYF.

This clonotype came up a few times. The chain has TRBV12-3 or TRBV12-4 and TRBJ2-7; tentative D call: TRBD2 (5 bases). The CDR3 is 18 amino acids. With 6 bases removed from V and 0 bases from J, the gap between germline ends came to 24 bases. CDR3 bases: TGTGCCAGCAGGCATAGTCCCCCTGGCCAGCGGAGCTCCTACGAGCAGTACTTC. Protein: CASRHSPPGQRSSYEQYF.

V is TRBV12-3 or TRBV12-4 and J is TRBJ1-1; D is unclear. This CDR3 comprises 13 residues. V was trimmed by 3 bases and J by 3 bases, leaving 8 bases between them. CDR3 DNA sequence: TGTGCCAGCAGTTTTCTTCGGGACACTGAAGCTTTCTTT. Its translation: CASSFLRDTEAFF.

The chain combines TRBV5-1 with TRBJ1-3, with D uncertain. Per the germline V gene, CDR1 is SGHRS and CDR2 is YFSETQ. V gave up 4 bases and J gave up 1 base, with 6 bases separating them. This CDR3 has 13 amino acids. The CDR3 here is CASSAGSGNTIYF. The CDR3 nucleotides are TGCGCCAGCAGCGCGGGGTCTGGAAACACCATATATTTT.

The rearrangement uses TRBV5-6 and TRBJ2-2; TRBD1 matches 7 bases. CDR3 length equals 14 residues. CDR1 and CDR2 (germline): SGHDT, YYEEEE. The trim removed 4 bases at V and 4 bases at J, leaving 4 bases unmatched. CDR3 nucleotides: TGTGCCAGCAGCACGGGACAGTTCACCGGGGAGCTGTTTTTT. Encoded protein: CASSTGQFTGELFF.

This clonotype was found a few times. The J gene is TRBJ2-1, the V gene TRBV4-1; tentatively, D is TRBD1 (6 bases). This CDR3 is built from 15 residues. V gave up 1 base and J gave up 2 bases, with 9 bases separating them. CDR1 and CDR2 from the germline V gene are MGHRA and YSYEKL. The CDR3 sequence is CASSQGGLAYNEQFF. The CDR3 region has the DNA TGCGCCAGCAGCCAAGGGGGGCTAGCCTACAATGAGCAGTTCTTC.

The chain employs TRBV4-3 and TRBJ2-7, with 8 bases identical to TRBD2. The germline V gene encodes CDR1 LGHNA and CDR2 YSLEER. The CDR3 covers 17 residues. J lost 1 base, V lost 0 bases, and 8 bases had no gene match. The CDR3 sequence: CASSQEMLAGLSYEQYF. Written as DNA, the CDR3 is TGCGCCAGCAGCCAAGAGATGCTAGCGGGCCTTTCCTACGAGCAGTACTTC.

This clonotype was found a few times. CDR3 nucleotide sequence: TGCAGTGCTGCAAGGGGTTATGTCTACGAGCAGTACTTC. Its translation: CSAARGYVYEQYF. The J gene is TRBJ2-7, the V gene TRBV20-1, with D tentatively TRBD1 (5 bases). CDR3 length: 13 residues. The ends were cut back, 5 bases at V and 3 bases at J, with 14 bases in the middle. Germline V lookup: CDR1 DFQATT, CDR2 SNEGSKA (reference sequence).

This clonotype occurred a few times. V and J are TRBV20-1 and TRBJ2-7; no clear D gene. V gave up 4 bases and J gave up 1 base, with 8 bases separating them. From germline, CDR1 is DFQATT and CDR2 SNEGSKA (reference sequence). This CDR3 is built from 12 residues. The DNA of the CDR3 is TGCAGTGCTATTCCCGGTTCCTACGAGCAGTACTTC. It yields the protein CSAIPGSYEQYF.

CDR3 amino acids: CSATLPSARGGEQFF. CDR3 DNA sequence: TGCAGTGCCACGCTCCCATCGGCTAGGGGAGGTGAGCAGTTCTTC. V and J are TRBV20-1 and TRBJ2-1; a weak D match, TRBD2 (6 bases). V lost 6 bases and J 9 bases, leaving 24 bases between the germline ends. This CDR3 contains 15 residues. Germline V lookup: CDR1 DFQATT, CDR2 SNEGSKA (reference sequence).

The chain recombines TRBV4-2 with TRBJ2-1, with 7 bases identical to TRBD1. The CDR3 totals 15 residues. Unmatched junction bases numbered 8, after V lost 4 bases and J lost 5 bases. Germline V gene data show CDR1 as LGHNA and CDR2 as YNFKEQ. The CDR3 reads CASSPRGTENNEQFF. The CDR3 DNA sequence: TGTGCCAGCAGCCCCCGAGGGACAGAGAACAATGAGCAGTTCTTC.

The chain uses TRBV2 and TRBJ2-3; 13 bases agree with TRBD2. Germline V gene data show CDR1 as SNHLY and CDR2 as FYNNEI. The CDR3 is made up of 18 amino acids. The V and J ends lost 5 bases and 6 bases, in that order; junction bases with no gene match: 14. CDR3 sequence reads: CASSPGLAGVRFRDTQYF. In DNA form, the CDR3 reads TGTGCCAGCAGTCCCGGACTAGCGGGGGTCCGGTTTCGGGATACGCAGTATTTT.

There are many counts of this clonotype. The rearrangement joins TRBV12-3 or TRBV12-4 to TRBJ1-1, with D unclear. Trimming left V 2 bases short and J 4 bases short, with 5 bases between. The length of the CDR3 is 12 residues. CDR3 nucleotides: TGTGCCAGCAGTTTATGGGGCACTGAAGCTTTCTTT. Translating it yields CASSLWGTEAFF.

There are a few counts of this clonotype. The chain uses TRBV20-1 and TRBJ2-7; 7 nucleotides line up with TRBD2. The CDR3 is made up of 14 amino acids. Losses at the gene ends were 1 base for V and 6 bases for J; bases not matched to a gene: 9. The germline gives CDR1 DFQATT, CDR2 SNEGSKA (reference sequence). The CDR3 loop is CSARVGGRASEQYF. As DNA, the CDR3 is TGCAGTGCTAGAGTTGGGGGGAGGGCATCCGAGCAGTACTTC.

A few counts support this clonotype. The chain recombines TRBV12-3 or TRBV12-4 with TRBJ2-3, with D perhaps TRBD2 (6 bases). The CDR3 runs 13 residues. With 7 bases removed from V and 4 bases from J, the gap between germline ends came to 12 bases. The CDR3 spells CASIVGSADTQYF. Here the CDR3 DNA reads TGTGCCAGCATAGTCGGGAGCGCAGATACGCAGTATTTT.

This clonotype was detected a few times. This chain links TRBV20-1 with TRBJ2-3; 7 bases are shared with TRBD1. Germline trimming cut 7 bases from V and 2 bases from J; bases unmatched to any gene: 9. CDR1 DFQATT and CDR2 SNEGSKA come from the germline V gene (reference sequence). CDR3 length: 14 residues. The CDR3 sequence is CSGGQDTFTDTQYF. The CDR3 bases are TGCAGTGGAGGACAGGACACTTTCACAGATACGCAGTATTTT.

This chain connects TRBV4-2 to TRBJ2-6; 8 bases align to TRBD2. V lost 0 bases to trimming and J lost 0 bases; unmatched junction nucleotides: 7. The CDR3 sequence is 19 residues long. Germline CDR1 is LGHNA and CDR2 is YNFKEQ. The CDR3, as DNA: TGTGCCAGCAGCCAAGATGGTACCCGGGGGGGCTCTGGGGCCAACGTCCTGACTTTC. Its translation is CASSQDGTRGGSGANVLTF.

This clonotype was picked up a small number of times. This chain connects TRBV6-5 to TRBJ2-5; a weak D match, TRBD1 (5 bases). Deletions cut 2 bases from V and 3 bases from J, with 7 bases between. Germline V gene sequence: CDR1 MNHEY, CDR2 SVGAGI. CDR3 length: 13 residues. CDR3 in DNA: TGTGCCAGCAGTTACGGCAGGGAAGAGACCCAGTACTTC. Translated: CASSYGREETQYF.